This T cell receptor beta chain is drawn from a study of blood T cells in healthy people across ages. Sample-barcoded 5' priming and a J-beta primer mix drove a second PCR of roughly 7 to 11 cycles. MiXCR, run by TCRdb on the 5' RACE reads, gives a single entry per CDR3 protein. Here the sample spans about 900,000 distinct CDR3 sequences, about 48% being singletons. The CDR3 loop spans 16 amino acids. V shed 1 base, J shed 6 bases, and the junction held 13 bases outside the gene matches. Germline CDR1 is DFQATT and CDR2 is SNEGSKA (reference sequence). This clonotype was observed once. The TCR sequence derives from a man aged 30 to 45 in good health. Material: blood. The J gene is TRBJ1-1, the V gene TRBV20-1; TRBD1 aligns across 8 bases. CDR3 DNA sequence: TGCAGTGCTAGAGTATTACAGGGGGTTATGTATGCTGAAGCTTTCTTT. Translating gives CSARVLQGVMYAEAFF.